This T cell receptor beta chain was documented in a study of blood T cells in healthy people across ages. Sample-barcoded 5' priming and a J-beta primer mix drove a second PCR of roughly 7 to 11 cycles. TCRdb called the 5' RACE reads again in MiXCR, with one record for every CDR3 protein. The sample lists some 1,500,000 distinct CDR3 sequences; approximately 43% were seen once. V lost 2 bases and J 8 bases, leaving 9 bases between the germline ends. The CDR3 covers 11 residues. CDR1 is SQVTM and CDR2 is ANQGSEA in the germline V gene. The genes are TRBV29-1 and TRBJ1-2; D possibly corresponds to TRBD1 (5 bases). The source material was blood. This sequence originates from a woman between 18 and 29 years old in good health. The CDR3 sequence is CSVEQGFGYTF. The CDR3 coding sequence is TGCAGCGTTGAACAGGGTTTCGGCTACACCTTC.